These T cell receptor beta chains were read from a single sample in a study of control samples from healthy donors and cancer patients. Produced via immunoSEQ multiplex PCR; TCRdb's table is partial and in-frame only. The table includes about 89,000 clones, around nine tenths detected once. Sample: blood. The receptors stem from a man aged 25 to 45 in good health. CDR3s leave out the opening cysteine and the closing phenylalanine or tryptophan. Rows may omit the clone size; those that give it use once, few, many or a size class.

v_call	clone_size	j_call	cdr3_aa
TRBV10-3	-	TRBJ1-6	AISGNRDLGRSPLH
TRBV13	-	TRBJ2-7	ASSLDHLYLSGSGTGGKEQY
TRBV30	-	TRBJ2-7	AWNRVAGSYEQY
TRBV5-4	-	TRBJ2-3	ASSSYTDTQY
TRBV19	once	TRBJ1-1	ASSIGRVRTEAF
TRBV9	-	TRBJ1-3	ASSPTPGTVGNTIY
TRBV5-1	-	TRBJ2-7	ASSFGTGSSYEQY
TRBV7-9	-	TRBJ2-5	ASSTQGEETQY
TRBV2	-	TRBJ1-3	ASTLSSGNTIY
TRBV24-1	-	TRBJ2-3	ATSDRTASTDTQY
TRBV6-5	-	TRBJ2-7	ASGAGRLSEQY
TRBV5-1	-	TRBJ2-2	ASSNGQGAGTGELF
TRBV7-9	-	TRBJ1-2	ASSSRDSEGYGYT
TRBV10-3	many	TRBJ2-2	AISAGALHTGELF
TRBV19	-	TRBJ2-1	APTPGGPNEQF
TRBV9	-	TRBJ2-1	ASSFGGSYNEQF
TRBV6-5	-	TRBJ1-2	ASSTDRGYGYT
TRBV9	-	TRBJ2-2	ASSVGQTGELF
TRBV5-1	-	TRBJ2-6	ASSLGATSGANVLT
TRBV7-9	-	TRBJ1-4	ASSLDRAMNEKLF
TRBV6-5	-	TRBJ1-4	ASGTGKEKLF
TRBV27	-	TRBJ2-2	ASSERGGWLF
TRBV2	-	TRBJ2-2	ASSRRGESYTGELF
TRBV7-2	-	TRBJ1-3	ASSLARGQRNTIY
TRBV10-3	-	TRBJ2-4	AISPGFSPGNIQY
TRBV19	-	TRBJ2-1	ASSVTGPRNEQF
TRBV19	-	TRBJ2-2	ASTAEGASNTGELF
TRBV12-5	-	TRBJ1-1	ASGLGFGNTEAF
TRBV6-4	-	TRBJ2-2	ASKGVANTGELF
TRBV6-5	-	TRBJ1-3	ASSYGTTGNTIY
TRBV14	once	TRBJ2-1	ASSQATRGSSYNEQF
TRBV18	-	TRBJ2-7	ASSPMSSYEQY
TRBV5-5	-	TRBJ1-5	ASSGGHFSNQPQH
TRBV30	-	TRBJ1-5	AWSVSGGGGPQH
TRBV5-1	-	TRBJ1-5	ASSLVAGNQPQH
TRBV6-1	-	TRBJ1-3	ASSEYQGAFSGN
TRBV7-9	once	TRBJ2-1	ASTPGLAGREQF
TRBV28	once	TRBJ1-1	ASSSPATGGTEAF